Following are 8 T cell receptor beta chains from one sample sequenced in a study of T cell responses to AZD1222 COVID-19 vaccine. Profiling relied on immunoSEQ multiplex PCR, and the TCRdb table lists in-frame clones only, not all of them. In the table there are roughly 250,000 clones, roughly 93% of which are singletons. This specimen consisted of peripheral blood, obtained on day 0 of AZD1222 vaccination. The origin of the receptors is an adult in good health.

The chain joins TRBV11-2 to TRBJ1-2; D may be TRBD1 (5 bases). This CDR3 has 13 residues. V was trimmed by 1 base and J by 3 bases, leaving 6 bases between them. From germline, CDR1 is SGHAT and CDR2 FQNNGV. The CDR3: CASSLGGDYGYTF. For the CDR3, the DNA is TGTGCCAGCAGCTTAGGAGGGGACTATGGCTACACCTTC. The whole variable domain, filled in from reference TRBV11-2 and TRBJ1-2, reads EAGVAQSPRYKIIEKRQSVAFWCNPISGHATLYWYQQILGQGPKLLIQFQNNGVVDDSQLPKDRFSAERLKGVDSTLKIQPAKLEDSAVYLCASSLGGDYGYTFGSGTRLTVV.

The chain is built from TRBV19 and TRBJ2-3, with unresolved D. V was clipped by 3 bases and J by 1 base, with 8 bases between them. The germline V gene has CDR1 LNHDA and CDR2 SQIVND (reference sequence). The CDR3 is made up of 14 amino acids. Here the CDR3 reads CASSMVLRTDTQYF. In DNA form, the CDR3 reads TGTGCCAGTAGTATGGTACTGCGCACAGATACGCAGTATTTT.

The chain recombines TRBV7-2 with TRBJ2-2; TRBD2 matches 16 bases. Germline V CDR1 and CDR2: SGHTA, FQGNSA. Trimming removed 4 bases from V and 6 bases from J; junction bases left unmatched: 11. CDR3 length: 19 amino acids. The CDR3 coding sequence is TGTGCCAGCAGCTCCCCGGGACTAGCGGGAGGGCCTTTCGCCGGGGAGCTGTTTTTT. Amino acids: CASSSPGLAGGPFAGELFF.

The V and J genes are TRBV6-1 and TRBJ2-7; 11 nucleotides align to TRBD2. V was pared by 1 base and J by 4 bases, with 9 bases of the junction left unmatched. The CDR3 consists of 17 residues. Looked up from germline, CDR1 is MNHNS and CDR2 is SASEGT. The CDR3 coding sequence is TGTGCCAGCAGTGAAGGGCGTAGCGGGAGGGCCAGGTACGAGCAGTACTTC. Protein product: CASSEGRSGRARYEQYF.

The chain joins TRBV5-4 to TRBJ2-1; weak D call: TRBD2 (5 bases). Looked up from germline, CDR1 is SGHNT and CDR2 is YYREEE (reference sequence). V dropped 3 bases and J dropped 1 base, with 11 bases sitting between them. The CDR3 is made up of 15 amino acids. The CDR3 nucleotides read TGTGCCAGCAGCTCGGTGCAGCGGTCCTACAATGAGCAGTTCTTC. This gives the protein CASSSVQRSYNEQFF.

This clone appeared a single time. The chain is built from TRBV7-3 and TRBJ1-6, with D unresolved. The CDR3 spans 15 residues. Between the trimmed V and J ends, which lost 4 bases and 7 bases, there was a span of 14 bases. Germline V gene lookup returns CDR1 SGHTA and CDR2 FQGTGA. The CDR3 loop is CASSSTLGPNSPLHF. As DNA, the CDR3 is TGTGCCAGCAGCTCTACGCTAGGGCCGAATTCACCCCTCCACTTT.

The chain couples TRBV7-6 to TRBJ1-3; no definite D call. Germline CDR1 reads SGHVS; CDR2 reads FNYEAQ. The length of the CDR3 is 14 residues. The V gene lost 5 bases and the J gene lost 2 bases, with 10 bases spanning the gap. The CDR3 reads CASSIPGTGNTIYF. CDR3 nucleotides: TGTGCCAGCAGCATTCCGGGAACTGGAAACACCATATATTTT.

The chain's CDR3 is CASSVGPVRSTDTQYF. The CDR3 DNA is TGTGCCAGCAGCGTAGGGCCCGTGCGGTCCACAGATACGCAGTATTTT. The J gene is TRBJ2-3, the V gene TRBV9; D is undetermined. The CDR3 has 16 amino acids. CDR1 is SGDLS and CDR2 is YYNGEE in the germline V gene. Between the trimmed V and J ends, which lost 0 bases and 2 bases, there was a span of 13 bases.